This TCR beta chain was observed in a study of STAT3 mutations in large granular lymphocyte leukemia. The CDR3 consists of 13 residues. Germline-derived CDR1 and CDR2 are SGHRS and YFSETQ. J was trimmed by 5 bases and V by 4 bases; bases with no gene match: 5. Findings and limits, study-wide: In T-cell large granular lymphocyte leukemia, about half of patients showed multiple immunodominant subclonotypes.

Notes on this clone: Its antigen remains unidentified.

Data came from immunoSEQ multiplex PCR; TCRdb stores just in-frame clones and leaves some out. The repertoire has roughly 9,700 clones, nearly 90% of them found once; the top ten carry about 25%. This sequence was found in a man in his 60s with T-cell large granular lymphocyte leukemia. Some clones in this sample may be carry-over from other donors' samples. Sequencing was done on a sample of peripheral blood mononuclear cells. The chain employs TRBV5-1 and TRBJ2-7; 8 nucleotides align to TRBD1. CDR3 loop: CASSPTGAHEQYF. CDR3 bases: TGCGCCAGCAGCCCGACAGGGGCCCACGAGCAGTACTTC.